These 11 T cell receptor beta chains share one sample of origin, sequenced in a study of Graves' ophthalmopathy and Graves' hyperthyroidism. As the template, RNA transcripts were used to amplify TCR beta CDR3 regions. After a first-round RT-PCR with HTBI primers, a second-round multiplex PCR was run. From the multiplex PCR reads, TCRdb called clonotypes with MiXCR, one entry per CDR3 protein. The data contain approximately 500,000 distinct CDR3 sequences, 13% to 15% of them singletons. The sample consisted of blood. The receptors originated from a woman in her twenties or thirties with Graves' ophthalmopathy.

This clonotype was recorded many times. The chain has TRBV3-1 and TRBJ1-2; D uncertain. V lost 4 bases, J lost 6 bases, and 9 bases lay in between. CDR3 length equals 12 residues. Germline values: CDR1 LGHDT, CDR2 YNNKEL (reference sequence). The CDR3 here is CASSPGRHGYTF. CDR3 bases: TGTGCCAGCAGCCCGGGGAGGCATGGCTACACCTTC. The full variable domain, its missing parts supplied by reference TRBV3-1 and TRBJ1-2, is DTAVSQTPKYLVTQMGNDKSIKCEQNLGHDTMYWYKQDSKKFLKIMFSYNNKELIINETVPNRFSPKSPDKAHLNLHINSLELGDSAVYFCASSPGRHGYTFGSGTRLTVV.

The chain uses TRBV6-1 and TRBJ2-2; D assignment may be TRBD1 or TRBD2 (6 bases each). Trimming cost V 0 bases and J 5 bases, with 13 bases left between them. CDR3 length: 16 residues. Looked up from germline, CDR1 is MNHNS and CDR2 is SASEGT. The CDR3 region is CASSEARGVGTGELFF. In DNA form, the CDR3 reads TGTGCCAGCAGTGAAGCGAGGGGGGTCGGGACCGGGGAGCTGTTTTTT.

This chain uses TRBV28 with TRBJ1-2; TRBD1 might be the D (5 bases). Germline-derived CDR1 and CDR2 are MDHEN and SYDVKM. V was cut by 3 bases and J by 7 bases, with 12 bases left in between. CDR3 size: 13 residues. The CDR3 spells CASSLAGHGGYTF. The CDR3 DNA is TGTGCCAGCAGTTTGGCGGGGCATGGTGGCTACACCTTC.

The chain is built from TRBV6-5 and TRBJ2-7; 11 bases are a match to TRBD1. V trimming: 10 bases; J trimming: 2 bases; junction bases outside the gene matches: 13. Germline V gene data show CDR1 as MNHEY and CDR2 as SVGAGI. The CDR3 runs 16 residues. In DNA form, the CDR3 reads TGTGCCACAGGGACAGGGGGAACTGTGGCAGCCTACGAGCAGTACTTC. Translating gives CATGTGGTVAAYEQYF.

This clonotype was detected many times. The chain recombines TRBV12-3 or TRBV12-4 with TRBJ1-5, with D uncertain. V dropped 1 base and J dropped 5 bases, with 3 bases sitting between them. The CDR3 consists of 12 residues. The CDR3 here is CASSLVYQPQHF. CDR3 sequence (DNA): TGTGCCAGCAGTTTAGTATATCAGCCCCAGCATTTT.

This clonotype appeared many times. The chain joins TRBV2 to TRBJ1-3; D is unclear. Germline assignment: CDR1 SNHLY and CDR2 FYNNEI. V was shortened by 4 bases and J by 4 bases, with 5 bases between the two germline ends. The CDR3 totals 12 residues. In DNA, the CDR3 is TGTGCCAGCAGTGCTACAGGAAACACCATATATTTT. It yields the protein CASSATGNTIYF.

The chain combines TRBV12-3 or TRBV12-4 with TRBJ2-7, with 9 bases fitting TRBD1. This CDR3 contains 15 residues. The V and J ends lost 5 bases and 6 bases, in that order; junction bases with no gene match: 11. CDR3 sequence (DNA): TGTGCCAGCAGTCCAAGGAGGACAGGGGAGATCGAGCAGTACTTC. Its translation: CASSPRRTGEIEQYF.

This clonotype was counted only a few times. This chain joins TRBV27 and TRBJ1-5; D gene ambiguous. Trimming stripped 5 bases from V and 3 bases from J, with 8 bases between. CDR3 length: 13 amino acids. Germline assignment: CDR1 MNHEY and CDR2 SMNVEV (reference sequence). DNA for the CDR3: TGTGCCAGCAGTCATGACTTCAATCAGCCCCAGCATTTT. Its protein product is CASSHDFNQPQHF.

This clonotype was observed at least ten times. A much larger clone lies a single base off, so this may be a read error. This chain links TRBV6-1 with TRBJ1-3; D gene unclear. The V end lost 5 bases, the J end lost 0 bases, and 5 bases lay between the germline ends. The CDR3 is 13 residues long. Germline V CDR1 and CDR2: MNHNS, SASEGT. CDR3 protein: CASSTNSGNTIYF. The CDR3 nucleotides are TGTGCCAGCAGTACCAACTCTGGAAACACCATATATTTT.

This clonotype was recorded many times. The rearrangement uses TRBV11-3 and TRBJ1-3, with TRBD1 matching over 7 bases. The CDR3 spans 15 residues. Germline V gene data show CDR1 as SGHNT and CDR2 as YENEEA. V trimming: 5 bases; J trimming: 4 bases; junction bases outside the gene matches: 8. The CDR3 spells CASSTRQGTGNTIYF. CDR3 nucleotide sequence: TGTGCCAGCAGCACCCGACAGGGTACGGGAAACACCATATATTTT. Supplemented by reference TRBV11-3 and TRBJ1-3, the full variable domain reads EAGVVQSPRYKIIEKKQPVAFWCNPISGHNTLYWYLQNLGQGPELLIRYENEEAVDDSQLPKDRFSAERLKGVDSTLKIQPAELGDSAVYLCASSTRQGTGNTIYFGEGSWLTVV.

This clonotype appeared many times. The chain carries TRBV10-3 and TRBJ2-7, with a possible D match to TRBD2 (6 bases). Germline V lookup: CDR1 ENHRY, CDR2 SYGVKD. V lost 6 bases and J 1 base, leaving 19 bases between the germline ends. The CDR3 is 16 residues long. CDR3 nucleotide sequence: TGTGCCATCAGCCGCGGAAGTAGCGGCCTTTCCTACGAGCAGTACTTC. It translates to CAISRGSSGLSYEQYF.